This TCR beta chain was recovered during a study of T cell repertoires in cytomegalovirus infection. Across the study: CMV infection and matching HLA type were both indicated by public TCR beta signatures.

The CDR3 spans 16 residues. The V gene's germline CDR1 is MDHEN and CDR2 SYDVKM. Deletions cut 5 bases from V and 0 bases from J, with 11 bases between. Notes on this clonotype: Its antigen remains unidentified.

Points from the study as a whole: Carriers of CMV and the relevant HLA type were discriminated by public TCR beta frequency. HLA-C-restricted CMV-specific TCR beta clonotypes were dominant in the ex vivo response.

One entry per CDR3 protein results from TCRdb running MiXCR on the reads. This sample has 200,000 to 300,000 distinct CDR3 sequences, with about 12% found just once. The TCR was taken from a human donor in good health (CMV status not recorded). Some clones in this sample may be carry-over from other donors' samples. The chain is built from TRBV28 and TRBJ2-6, with a tentative D call TRBD1 (6 bases). Material for sequencing was PBMCs. The CDR3 sequence is CASSHRQVSGANVLTF. In nucleotides, the CDR3 is TGTGCCAGCAGTCACCGACAGGTCTCTGGGGCCAACGTCCTGACTTTC.